This T cell receptor (beta chain) stems from a study of HIV-infected patients and healthy controls (dated by TCRdb to the mid-2010s). This clonotype came up a few times. Its antigen remains undetermined. The record has no base qualities; no much larger clone is one base away. As encoded in the germline V gene, CDR1 is SGHTA while CDR2 is FQGNSA. V sheds 0 bases and J sheds 10 bases, leaving 9 bases between their ends. The CDR3 starts with the cysteine, ends with the phenylalanine, and has 12 residues. CDR3 DNA only is kept here, 36 bases in frame from base 1. Libraries were prepared through 5' RACE. Sequencing relied on an Illumina MiSeq. TCRdb cleaned the public reads at Q25 with fastp, built clones with MiXCR and kept in-frame beta chains. Rows with one shared CDR3 protein collapse into an entry with the most common genes and DNA. Across this sample there are 50,000 to 80,000 distinct CDR3 sequences, with about a fifth seen only once. Around 1.4% of the sample belongs to the ten largest clones.

The rearrangement joined TRBV7-2 to TRBJ1-2; TRBD1 is a weak D gene call, 6 bases matching. Input material: CD4+ T cells from blood. This sequence was found in a human donor in good health. The CDR3 region: CASSLARQVYTF. The bases read TGTGCCAGCAGCTTAGCCAGACAGGTCTACACCTTC.